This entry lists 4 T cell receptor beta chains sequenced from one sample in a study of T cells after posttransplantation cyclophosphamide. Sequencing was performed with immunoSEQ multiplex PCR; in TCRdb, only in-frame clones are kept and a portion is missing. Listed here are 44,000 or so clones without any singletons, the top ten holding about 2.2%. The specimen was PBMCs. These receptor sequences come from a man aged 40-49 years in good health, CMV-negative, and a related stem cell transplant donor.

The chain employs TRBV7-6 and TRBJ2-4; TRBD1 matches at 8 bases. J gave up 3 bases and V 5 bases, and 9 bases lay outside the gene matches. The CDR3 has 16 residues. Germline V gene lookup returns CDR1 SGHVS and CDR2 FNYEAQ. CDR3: CASSPRTGPFKNIQYF. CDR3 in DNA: TGTGCCAGCAGCCCACGGACAGGGCCATTCAAAAACATTCAGTACTTC.

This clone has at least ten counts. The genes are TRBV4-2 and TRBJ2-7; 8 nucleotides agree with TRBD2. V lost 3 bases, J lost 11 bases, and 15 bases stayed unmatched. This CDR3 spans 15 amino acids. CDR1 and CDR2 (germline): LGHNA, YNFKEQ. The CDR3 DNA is TGTGCCAGCAGCCAGGAAGCGGGAGAGGTAGGGAAAAAGTACTTC. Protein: CASSQEAGEVGKKYF.

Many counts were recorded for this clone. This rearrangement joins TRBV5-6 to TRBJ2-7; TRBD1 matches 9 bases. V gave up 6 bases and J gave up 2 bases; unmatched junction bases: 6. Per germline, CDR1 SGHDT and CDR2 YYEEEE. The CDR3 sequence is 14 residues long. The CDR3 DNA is TGTGCCAGCACCTATGGGACAGGGCCCTACGAGCAGTACTTC. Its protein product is CASTYGTGPYEQYF.

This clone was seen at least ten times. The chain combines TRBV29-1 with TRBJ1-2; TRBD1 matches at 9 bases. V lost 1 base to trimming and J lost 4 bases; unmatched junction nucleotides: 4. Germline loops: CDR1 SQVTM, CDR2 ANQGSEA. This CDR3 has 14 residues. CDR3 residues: CSVEGDRETYGYTF. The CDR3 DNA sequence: TGCAGCGTTGAAGGGGACAGGGAAACCTATGGCTACACCTTC.